The present TCR beta chain was sequenced within a study of T cell changes during pregnancy in multiple sclerosis. The protocol was immunoSEQ multiplex PCR, while the TCRdb copy is restricted to in-frame clones and leaves out a portion. The table lists 75,000 to 90,000 clones, around 94% of them singletons. The germline V gene encodes CDR1 LNHNV and CDR2 YYDKDF (reference sequence). The CDR3 is made up of 16 amino acids. Trimming pared 0 bases from V and 2 bases from J, leaving 11 bases between. The J gene is TRBJ1-5, the V gene TRBV15; tentatively, D is TRBD1 (6 bases). The receptor comes from a female donor with multiple sclerosis, enrolled in a pregnancy study. This specimen was CD4+ T cells from peripheral blood mononuclear cells, taken before pregnancy. CDR3 sequence: CATSRDSGGGNQPQHF. CDR3 in DNA: TGTGCCACCAGCAGAGATTCGGGGGGCGGCAATCAGCCCCAGCATTTT.